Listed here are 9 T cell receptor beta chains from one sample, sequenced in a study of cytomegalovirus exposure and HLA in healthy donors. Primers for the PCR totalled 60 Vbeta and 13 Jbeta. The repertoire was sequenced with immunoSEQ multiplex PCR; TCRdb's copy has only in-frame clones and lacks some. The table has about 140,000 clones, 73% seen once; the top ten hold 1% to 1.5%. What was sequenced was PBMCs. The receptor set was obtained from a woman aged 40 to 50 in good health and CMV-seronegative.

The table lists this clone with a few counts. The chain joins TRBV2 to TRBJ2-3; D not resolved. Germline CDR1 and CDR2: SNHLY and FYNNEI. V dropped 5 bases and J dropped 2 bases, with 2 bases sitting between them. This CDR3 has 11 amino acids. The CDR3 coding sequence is TGTGCCAGCAGTTACACAGATACGCAGTATTTT. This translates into CASSYTDTQYF.

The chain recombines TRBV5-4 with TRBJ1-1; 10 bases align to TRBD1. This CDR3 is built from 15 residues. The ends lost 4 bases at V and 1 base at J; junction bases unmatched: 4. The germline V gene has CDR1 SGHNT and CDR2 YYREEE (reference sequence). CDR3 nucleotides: TGTGCCAGCAGCCCGGGACAGGGGAGGAACACTGAAGCTTTCTTT. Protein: CASSPGQGRNTEAFF.

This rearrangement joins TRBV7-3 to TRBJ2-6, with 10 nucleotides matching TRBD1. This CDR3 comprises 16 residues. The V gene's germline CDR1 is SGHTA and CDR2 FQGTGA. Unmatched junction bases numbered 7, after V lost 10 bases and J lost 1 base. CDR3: CATRGTGASGANVLTF. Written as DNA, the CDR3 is TGTGCCACCCGGGGGACAGGGGCTTCTGGGGCCAACGTCCTGACTTTC.

The CDR3 protein is CASSEQGESSEAFF. Written as DNA, the CDR3 is TGTGCCAGCAGTGAACAGGGGGAGTCCTCTGAAGCTTTCTTT. The J gene is TRBJ1-1, the V gene TRBV2; 7 bases line up with TRBD1. Per germline, CDR1 SNHLY and CDR2 FYNNEI. V lost 2 bases to trimming and J lost 6 bases; unmatched junction nucleotides: 6. This CDR3 is built from 14 residues.

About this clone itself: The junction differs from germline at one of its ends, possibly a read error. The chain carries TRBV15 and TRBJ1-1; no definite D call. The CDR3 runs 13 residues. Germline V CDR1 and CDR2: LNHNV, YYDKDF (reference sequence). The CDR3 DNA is TGTGCCACCAGCAGAGATGTGCCCACTGGAGCTTTCTTT. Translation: CATSRDVPTGAFF. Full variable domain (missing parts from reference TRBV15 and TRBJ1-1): DAMVIQNPRYQVTQFGKPVTLSCSQTLNHNVMYWYQQKSSQAPKLLFHYYDKDFNNEADTPDNFQSRRPNTSFCFLDIRSPGLGDTAMYLCATSRDVPTGAFFGQGTRLTVV.

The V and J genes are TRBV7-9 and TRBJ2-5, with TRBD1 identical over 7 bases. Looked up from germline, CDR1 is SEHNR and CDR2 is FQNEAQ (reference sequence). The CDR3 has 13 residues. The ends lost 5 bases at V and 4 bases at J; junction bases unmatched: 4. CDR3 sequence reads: CASSLGQLETQYF. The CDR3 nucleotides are TGTGCCAGCAGCCTGGGACAGTTAGAGACCCAGTACTTC.

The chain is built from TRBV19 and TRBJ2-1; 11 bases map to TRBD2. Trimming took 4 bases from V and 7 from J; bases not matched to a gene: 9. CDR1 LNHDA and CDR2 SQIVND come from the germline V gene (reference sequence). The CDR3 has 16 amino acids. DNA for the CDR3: TGTGCCAGTAGTAGGGCCCTGACTAGCGGGGTAAATGAGCAGTTCTTC. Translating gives CASSRALTSGVNEQFF.

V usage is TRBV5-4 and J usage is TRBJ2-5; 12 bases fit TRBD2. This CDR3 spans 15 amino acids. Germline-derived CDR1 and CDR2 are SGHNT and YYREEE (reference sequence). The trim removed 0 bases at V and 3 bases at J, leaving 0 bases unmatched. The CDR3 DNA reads TGTGCCAGCAGCTTGGGACTAGCGGGGGAAGAGACCCAGTACTTC. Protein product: CASSLGLAGEETQYF.

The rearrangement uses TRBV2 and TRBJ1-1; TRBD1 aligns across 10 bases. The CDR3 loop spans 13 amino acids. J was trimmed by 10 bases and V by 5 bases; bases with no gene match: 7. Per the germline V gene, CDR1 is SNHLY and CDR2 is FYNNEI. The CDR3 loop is CASSTGTGAVAFF. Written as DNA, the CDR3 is TGTGCCAGCAGTACCGGGACAGGGGCGGTAGCTTTCTTT.